The 29 T cell receptor beta chains given below trace back to one sample, sequenced in a study of blood T cell repertoires in COVID-19. The assay was immunoSEQ multiplex PCR, and TCRdb's table has in-frame clones only and misses some. The table has some 300,000 clones, about 88% seen once. The sequenced sample was peripheral blood. These receptors were obtained from a man aged 70 or older with acute or convalescent COVID-19.

This chain connects TRBV19 to TRBJ1-5, with D unclear. CDR3 length equals 15 residues. Germline CDR1 is LNHDA and CDR2 is SQIVND (reference sequence). V lost 3 bases and J lost 1, with 10 bases in between. The CDR3: CASSIRGKSNQPQHF. As DNA, the CDR3 is TGTGCCAGTAGTATTCGGGGTAAGAGCAATCAGCCCCAGCATTTT.

In DNA form, the CDR3 reads TGTGCCAGCAGCCTAGTCCCCGGACAGGGCTACGAGCAGTACTTC. Protein sequence: CASSLVPGQGYEQYF. This chain connects TRBV11-2 to TRBJ2-7; 8 bases map to TRBD1. Trimming cost V 5 bases and J 3 bases; bases outside gene matches: 9. Germline loops: CDR1 SGHAT, CDR2 FQNNGV. The CDR3 extends over 15 amino acids.

This chain links TRBV5-1 with TRBJ1-1; 8 nucleotides match TRBD1. Germline trimming cut 4 bases from V and 3 bases from J; bases unmatched to any gene: 5. Per germline, CDR1 SGHRS and CDR2 YFSETQ. This CDR3 is built from 14 residues. The CDR3 DNA reads as TGCGCCAGCAGCCCGGGGACAGGTCACACTGAAGCTTTCTTT. Its translation is CASSPGTGHTEAFF.

The rearrangement uses TRBV9 and TRBJ2-5; 11 nucleotides match TRBD2. Germline loops: CDR1 SGDLS, CDR2 YYNGEE. The CDR3 is 15 amino acids. The junction had 2 bases not matched to a gene; V was cut back by 1 base and J by 3 bases. The CDR3: CASSVSLAGEETQYF. The CDR3 DNA sequence: TGTGCCAGCAGCGTATCACTAGCGGGAGAAGAGACCCAGTACTTC.

The chain combines TRBV27 with TRBJ1-4, with D maybe TRBD1 (5 bases). The germline V gene encodes CDR1 MNHEY and CDR2 SMNVEV (reference sequence). V shed 8 bases and J shed 0 bases, with 10 bases lying between them. There are 14 residues in the CDR3. The CDR3 here is CASRRTPTNEKLFF. CDR3 in DNA: TGTGCCAGCCGAAGGACACCAACTAATGAAAAACTGTTTTTT.

This chain links TRBV15 with TRBJ2-3; 10 positions agree with TRBD2. Germline CDR1 LNHNV, CDR2 YYDKDF (reference sequence). J was trimmed by 5 bases and V by 0 bases; bases with no gene match: 14. The CDR3 sequence is 19 residues long. CDR3 sequence: CATSRDRAGGTLSRDTQYF. The CDR3 DNA reads TGTGCCACCAGCAGAGATCGAGCGGGGGGGACTCTTAGCCGAGATACGCAGTATTTT.

The CDR3 reads CASSSRTGGGRPYEQYF. The CDR3 DNA reads TGTGCCAGCAGCTCTAGGACAGGCGGGGGGCGCCCCTACGAGCAGTACTTC. This chain joins TRBV5-4 and TRBJ2-7, with D possibly being TRBD2 (8 bases). CDR3 length equals 17 residues. The germline CDR1 and CDR2 sequences are SGHNT and YYREEE (reference sequence). Trimming removed 3 bases at V and 2 bases at J, with 21 bases between.

J is TRBJ1-1 and V is TRBV5-6, with 7 bases identical to TRBD1. The CDR3 is 13 amino acids. V gave up 4 bases and J gave up 4 bases; unmatched junction bases: 4. Germline CDR1 and CDR2: SGHDT and YYEEEE. The CDR3 DNA sequence: TGTGCCAGCAGCGTTACAGGGGCCACTGAAGCTTTCTTT. It is translated as CASSVTGATEAFF. The full variable domain, completed using reference TRBV5-6 and TRBJ1-1, is DAGVTQSPTHLIKTRGQQVTLRCSPKSGHDTVSWYQQALGQGPQFIFQYYEEEERQRGNFPDRFSGHQFPNYSSELNVNALLLGDSALYLCASSVTGATEAFFGQGTRLTVV.

The J gene is TRBJ2-5, the V gene TRBV13; 11 bases match TRBD2. V was clipped by 3 bases and J by 6 bases; unmatched bases: 6. There are 15 residues in the CDR3. Germline lookup yields CDR1 PRHDT and CDR2 FYEKMQ (reference sequence). CDR3 residues: CASSFSGGATKTQYF. The CDR3 DNA sequence: TGTGCCAGCAGCTTTAGCGGGGGGGCCACAAAGACCCAGTACTTC.

The chain links TRBV5-6 to TRBJ2-1; 11 bases are a match to TRBD2. Germline V gives CDR1 SGHDT, CDR2 YYEEEE. The CDR3 extends over 17 amino acids. Losses at the gene ends were 5 bases for V and 0 bases for J; bases not matched to a gene: 7. The CDR3 coding sequence is TGTGCCAGCAGACGAACTAGCGGGGGTCTCTCCTACAATGAGCAGTTCTTC. Protein product: CASRRTSGGLSYNEQFF.

This clone was seen just once. The chain joins TRBV6-5 to TRBJ2-1; maybe TRBD1 (7 bases). Germline V gives CDR1 MNHEY, CDR2 SVGAGI. The CDR3 loop spans 16 amino acids. V was clipped by 2 bases and J by 5 bases, with 16 bases between them. The CDR3 DNA sequence: TGTGCCAGCAGTTACCGGCCAGGGGGGTTTGACAATGAGCAGTTCTTC. Its translation: CASSYRPGGFDNEQFF.

The chain uses TRBV27 and TRBJ2-7; TRBD2 agrees at 7 bases. Germline lookup yields CDR1 MNHEY and CDR2 SMNVEV (reference sequence). The V and J ends lost 4 bases and 3 bases, in that order; junction bases with no gene match: 6. The CDR3 is made up of 14 amino acids. The CDR3 is CASSSNRDYYEQYF. The CDR3 DNA sequence: TGTGCCAGCAGTTCTAACCGGGACTACTACGAGCAGTACTTC.

This rearrangement joins TRBV11-2 to TRBJ1-5; possibly TRBD1 for D (6 bases). CDR3 size: 14 residues. The germline V gene has CDR1 SGHAT and CDR2 FQNNGV. The V end lost 5 bases, the J end lost 7 bases, and 15 bases lay between the germline ends. The CDR3 DNA sequence: TGTGCCAGCAGCCCAGGGGCGTGGGCGCAGCCCCAGCATTTT. Residues: CASSPGAWAQPQHF.

The J gene is TRBJ2-1, the V gene TRBV29-1, with D maybe TRBD1 (6 bases). The V end lost 6 bases, the J end lost 5 bases, and 14 bases lay between the germline ends. Looked up from germline, CDR1 is SQVTM and CDR2 is ANQGSEA. There are 13 residues in the CDR3. The CDR3 DNA reads as TGCAGCGTCGTTAAAAACAGGGACAATGAGCAGTTCTTC. Amino acid sequence: CSVVKNRDNEQFF.

The rearrangement uses TRBV30 and TRBJ2-7; 13 bases map to TRBD2. Losses at the gene ends were 4 bases for V and 8 bases for J; bases not matched to a gene: 14. CDR3 size: 16 residues. The germline CDR1 and CDR2 sequences are GTSNPN and SVGIG (reference sequence). The CDR3: CAWTPAGRLAGGQQYF. The CDR3 DNA is TGTGCCTGGACCCCGGCCGGGCGACTAGCGGGAGGCCAGCAGTACTTC.

This chain connects TRBV6-5 to TRBJ2-3; 9 positions match TRBD2. Losses at the gene ends were 4 bases for V and 2 bases for J; bases not matched to a gene: 7. This CDR3 spans 16 amino acids. Germline V gene data show CDR1 as MNHEY and CDR2 as SVGAGI. The CDR3 region has the DNA TGTGCCAGCAGTTCGGGTAGCGGGGGACCCACAGATACGCAGTATTTT. It yields the protein CASSSGSGGPTDTQYF.

The chain links TRBV10-3 to TRBJ1-6; D is perhaps TRBD1 (5 bases). Trimming removed 3 bases at V and 8 bases at J, with 8 bases between. The CDR3 has 13 residues. The germline gives CDR1 ENHRY, CDR2 SYGVKD. The CDR3 DNA follows: TGTGCCATCAGTGATGCCAGGGATTCACCCCTCCACTTT. This encodes CAISDARDSPLHF.

A few counts support this clone. The chain employs TRBV28 and TRBJ2-1; TRBD2 matches 14 bases. The CDR3 extends over 17 amino acids. Germline V gene lookup returns CDR1 MDHEN and CDR2 SYDVKM. V lost 0 bases and J lost 5; bases outside the gene matches: 3. The CDR3 DNA is TGTGCCAGCAGTTTATGGGGACTAGCGGGAGTAGACAATGAGCAGTTCTTC. This codes for CASSLWGLAGVDNEQFF.

This clone was seen a few times. The genes are TRBV6-5 and TRBJ2-7; D remains ambiguous. CDR3 length equals 13 residues. V was shortened by 5 bases and J by 6 bases, with 14 bases between the two germline ends. The V gene's germline CDR1 is MNHEY and CDR2 SVGAGI. CDR3 DNA sequence: TGTGCCAGCAGTCCCCCCGGTGGCGGCGAGCAGTACTTC. It codes for CASSPPGGGEQYF.

Comment on this clone: Different DNA sequences within this sample yield the same CDR3. The CDR3 DNA follows: TGCGCCAGCAGCTTGACAGGGGGAATGAACACTGAAGCTTTCTTT. Protein: CASSLTGGMNTEAFF. This chain links TRBV5-1 with TRBJ1-1; 8 bases fit TRBD1. V was pared by 1 base and J by 0 bases, with 2 bases of the junction left unmatched. Germline CDR1 reads SGHRS; CDR2 reads YFSETQ. This CDR3 is built from 15 residues.

The chain uses TRBV6-2 or TRBV6-3 and TRBJ2-7, with TRBD1 matching over 8 bases. Germline CDR1 is MNHEY and CDR2 is SVGEGT. This CDR3 region has 15 residues. V dropped 1 base and J dropped 7; count of bases not matched to a gene: 9. For the CDR3, the DNA is TGTGCCAGCAGTTACTTCGGACAGGGTCAGAGGGAGCAGTACTTC. It is translated as CASSYFGQGQREQYF.

The chain has TRBV7-2 and TRBJ1-5; D is uncertain. V was clipped by 5 bases and J by 6 bases, with 14 bases between them. Germline CDR1 and CDR2: SGHTA and FQGNSA. The CDR3 sequence is 14 residues long. CDR3 nucleotides: TGTGCCAGCAGCATCAACAGAGTCGGTCAGCCCCAGCATTTT. This gives the protein CASSINRVGQPQHF.

V and J are TRBV28 and TRBJ2-3, with unresolved D. CDR1 is MDHEN and CDR2 is SYDVKM in the germline V gene. Trimming shortened V by 3 bases and J by 5 bases, and 6 bases separated the two germline ends. The CDR3 contains 12 residues. The CDR3 nucleotides read TGTGCCAGCAGTTTGTTCCGAGATACGCAGTATTTT. This sequence encodes CASSLFRDTQYF.

The chain joins TRBV10-1 to TRBJ2-3, with TRBD2 matching 13 bases. V was clipped by 4 bases and J by 3 bases; unmatched bases: 4. The CDR3 covers 16 residues. From germline, CDR1 is WNHNN and CDR2 SYGVQD (reference sequence). CDR3 loop: CASSGGLAGETDTQYF. CDR3 nucleotides: TGCGCCAGCAGTGGCGGACTAGCGGGAGAGACAGATACGCAGTATTTT.

The chain is built from TRBV11-2 and TRBJ1-3, with D uncertain. This CDR3 has 15 amino acids. V shed 5 bases and J shed 0 bases, with 11 bases lying between them. CDR1 is SGHAT, CDR2 FQNNGV, per germline. CDR3 in amino acids: CASSQDWNSGNTIYF. In DNA form, the CDR3 reads TGTGCCAGCAGCCAGGACTGGAACTCTGGAAACACCATATATTTT.

The rearrangement uses TRBV12-3 or TRBV12-4 and TRBJ2-1, with D perhaps matching TRBD1 (5 bases). Trimming stripped 4 bases from V and 8 bases from J, with 9 bases between. There are 12 residues in the CDR3. CDR3 in DNA: TGTGCCAGCAGTTCAGGGTACTATGAGCAGTTCTTC. This translates into CASSSGYYEQFF.

This clone was observed a few times. The chain recombines TRBV30 with TRBJ1-2; D not certain. Germline CDR1 reads GTSNPN; CDR2 reads SVGIG (reference sequence). The CDR3 covers 11 residues. The CDR3 here is CAGGMGPSYTF. The CDR3 DNA follows: TGTGCGGGAGGGATGGGCCCCAGCTACACCTTC.

The V gene is TRBV3-1 (or the pseudogene TRBV3-2), the J gene TRBJ2-2; 16 bases map to TRBD2. This CDR3 has 19 amino acids. The V and J ends lost 0 bases and 5 bases, in that order; junction bases with no gene match: 6. Germline values: CDR1 LGHDT, CDR2 YNNKEL (reference sequence). Written as DNA, the CDR3 is TGTGCCAGCAGCCAAGAAGTGGGACTAGCGGGGGGGTATACCGGGGAGCTGTTTTTT. Protein product: CASSQEVGLAGGYTGELFF.

The V and J genes are TRBV4-2 and TRBJ1-4; 8 bases match TRBD1. The length of the CDR3 is 13 residues. The trim removed 0 bases at V and 13 bases at J, leaving 4 bases unmatched. In germline, CDR1 is LGHNA, CDR2 YNFKEQ. CDR3 protein: CASSQEDRVGLFF. DNA of the CDR3: TGTGCCAGCAGCCAAGAGGACAGGGTAGGACTGTTTTTT.